Sequencing of this T cell receptor beta chain was carried out in a study of human T cells and chemical hapten exposure (dated by TCRdb to the early 2020s). Turning to the overall study: Libraries were pooled for sequencing, and variation in per-sample TCR yields was attributed mainly to small differences in library volumes within the pool. For every blood RNA sample, sequencing covered both the TCR alpha and TCR beta chains. The study tracked peripheral blood TCR repertoire changes in vivo during primary and secondary sensitization to the hapten diphenylcyclopropenone (DPC) in alopecia patients.

To prepare the library, RACE was applied. Sequenced on a NextSeq 500. During library preparation, unique molecular identifiers were attached to individual cDNA molecules so that TCRs could be counted in a quantitative, reproducible way. As for how the authors treated the data: A median of about 89,000 TCRs per sample was observed, with a range of 23,224 to 690,600. V, J and CDR3 annotation of the TCR reads was performed with the Decombinator software suite. For the PS versus PT1 abundance plots, all samples were subsampled to the same number of TCRs (28,000). TCRs were defined as expanded if absent before sensitization and observed at least eight times at the 2-week time point. TCRdb trimmed public reads at Q25 via fastp, called clones via MiXCR and kept in-frame beta chains. Duplicate CDR3 protein sequences are folded into a single record with the most common DNA and genes. The V and J calls were determined by TCRdb, not by the authors. This sample has 30,000 to 40,000 distinct CDR3 sequences in its table, and roughly 5.4% of those were observed once. Clones ranked in the top ten supply 13% of the sample.

This sample's time point label indicates: healthy volunteer bleed at 6 weeks. Total RNA was extracted from unfractionated whole blood that had been collected in Tempus Blood RNA tubes. Four or five healthy volunteers acted as controls for TCR sequencing and had blood drawn at day 0, 2 weeks and 6 weeks. The CDR3 sequence holds 15 residues, the cysteine and phenylalanine included. The retained sequence is limited to the CDR3, 45 bases, with the frame set at the first base. The germline V gene encodes CDR1 ENHRY and CDR2 SYGVKD. V and J lose 3 bases and 2 bases, and a span of 13 bases separates them. Many counts were recorded for this clonotype. The specificity of this receptor is unknown. There are no base qualities to consult, and no much larger clone falls within one base. General conclusions and limits of the study: Repeated subsampling changed both the strength of the expansion versus patch-test correlation and the threshold at which that correlation became significant. DPC sensitization did not change the number of TCRs with a frequency above 1 in 1000, and there was no evidence of changes in global repertoire structure.

The clonotype comes from a human donor in good health. Some clones in this sample may be carry-over from other donors' samples. The sample taken for sequencing was whole blood. The chain was built from TRBV10-3 and TRBJ2-5; the D segment cannot be called with confidence. In nucleotide form, the sequence is TGTGCCATCAGTGACGTTCTCGGTCAACAAGAGACCCAGTACTTC. It translates as CAISDVLGQQETQYF.